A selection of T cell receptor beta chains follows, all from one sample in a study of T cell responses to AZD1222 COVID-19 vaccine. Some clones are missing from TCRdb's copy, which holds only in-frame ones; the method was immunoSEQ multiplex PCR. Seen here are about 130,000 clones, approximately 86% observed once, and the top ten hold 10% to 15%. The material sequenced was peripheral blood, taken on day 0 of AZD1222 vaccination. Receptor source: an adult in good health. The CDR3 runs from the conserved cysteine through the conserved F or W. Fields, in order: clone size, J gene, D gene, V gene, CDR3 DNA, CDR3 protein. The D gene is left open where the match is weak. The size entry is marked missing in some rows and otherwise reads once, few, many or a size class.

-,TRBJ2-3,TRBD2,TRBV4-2,TGTGCCAGCAGCCGCGGAGCGGGAGGTGCAGATACGCAGTATTTT,CASSRGAGGADTQYF
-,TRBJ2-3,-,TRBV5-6,TGTGCCAGCAGCTTGGTGAGGTTCACAGATACGCAGTATTTT,CASSLVRFTDTQYF
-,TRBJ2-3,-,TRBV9,TGTGCCAGCAGCGTTGGCCATTCAGATACGCAGTATTTT,CASSVGHSDTQYF
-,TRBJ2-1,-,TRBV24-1,TGTGCCACCTCAAGGTACAATGAGCAGTTCTTC,CATSRYNEQFF
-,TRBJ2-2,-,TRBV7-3,TGTGCCAGCAGCTCTCGCCCCGGGGAGCTGTTTTTT,CASSSRPGELFF
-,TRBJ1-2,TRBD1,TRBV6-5,TGTGCCAGCAGTTACTCGACAGGGGGAGCTAACTATGGCTACACCTTC,CASSYSTGGANYGYTF
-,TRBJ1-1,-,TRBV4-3,TGCGCCAGCAGCCAAGACACAGGGCTGAACACTGAAGCTTTCTTT,CASSQDTGLNTEAFF
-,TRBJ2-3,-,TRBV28,TGTGCCAGCAGTTTCTTTGGGGAATTGGCTGGCACAGATACGCAGTATTTT,CASSFFGELAGTDTQYF
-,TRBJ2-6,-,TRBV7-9,TGTGCCAGCAGCTCAGGGGCCAACGTCCTGACTTTC,CASSSGANVLTF
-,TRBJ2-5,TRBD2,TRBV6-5,TGTGCCAGCAGTTACTCGGTACGGGGGGGAGGAGAGACCCAGTACTTC,CASSYSVRGGGETQYF
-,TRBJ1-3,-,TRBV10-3,TGTGCCACCCATTACAGGGAACCTGGAAACACCATATATTTT,CATHYREPGNTIYF
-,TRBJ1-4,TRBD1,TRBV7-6,TGTGCCAGCAGCTTAGAAGGGACAGGGGGGGAAAAACTGTTTTTT,CASSLEGTGGEKLFF
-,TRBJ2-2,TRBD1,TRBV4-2,TGTGCCAGCAGCCAGGACAGGAGCCGGGAGCTGTTTTTT,CASSQDRSRELFF
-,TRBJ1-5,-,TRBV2,TGTGCCAGCAGTGATTGGGGGAGACGGCAGCCCCAGCATTTT,CASSDWGRRQPQHF
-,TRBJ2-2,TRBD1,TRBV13,TGTGCCAGCAGCTTACTCGGGACAGGGGGCACCGGGGAGCTGTTTTTT,CASSLLGTGGTGELFF
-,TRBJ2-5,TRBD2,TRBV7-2,TGTGCCAGCAGCTTGACCGGGACTAGCGGGGGGACCCAGTACTTC,CASSLTGTSGGTQYF
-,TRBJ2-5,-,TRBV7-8,TGTGCCAGCAGCTTAAACCAAGAGACCCAGTACTTC,CASSLNQETQYF
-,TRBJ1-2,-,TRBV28,TGTGCCAGCAGTTTATGGGGAACATCAGCTAACTATGGCTACACCTTC,CASSLWGTSANYGYTF
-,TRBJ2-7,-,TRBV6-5,TGTGCCAGCAGTTACTCGGCAGGTTCTCCCTACGAGCAGTACTTC,CASSYSAGSPYEQYF
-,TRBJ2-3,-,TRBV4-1,TGCGCCAGCAGCCAAGTTCTGGGAGATACGCAGTATTTT,CASSQVLGDTQYF
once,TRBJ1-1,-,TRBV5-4,TGTGCCAGCAGCTTGGACGGACAGCCTGAAGCTTTCTTT,CASSLDGQPEAFF
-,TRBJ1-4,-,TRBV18,TGTGCCAGCTCGCGAGGACAGATTAATGAAAAACTGTTTTTT,CASSRGQINEKLFF
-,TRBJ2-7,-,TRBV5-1,TGCGCCAGCAGCCTGAAAACTAGCTACGAGCAGTACTTC,CASSLKTSYEQYF
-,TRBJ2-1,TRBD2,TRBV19,TGTGCCAGTAGTTCCGGCGGGAGGGCCTCCTACAATGAGCAGTTCTTC,CASSSGGRASYNEQFF
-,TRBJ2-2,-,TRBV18,TGTGCCAGCTCACCACCCGGGGGGCTGGACACCGGGGAGCTGTTTTTT,CASSPPGGLDTGELFF
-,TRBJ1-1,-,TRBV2,TGTGCCAGCGGAGAACAGGGAGGCACTGAAGCTTTCTTT,CASGEQGGTEAFF
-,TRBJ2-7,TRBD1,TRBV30,TGTGCCTGGAGCCCCGGGACAGGGCCCTACGAGCAGTACTTC,CAWSPGTGPYEQYF
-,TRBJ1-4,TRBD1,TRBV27,TGTGCCAGCAGTCCCTACACAGGGGCTAATGAAAAACTGTTTTTT,CASSPYTGANEKLFF